A selection of T cell receptor beta chains follows, all from one sample in a study of T cell responses to AZD1222 COVID-19 vaccine. Profiling relied on immunoSEQ multiplex PCR, and the TCRdb table lists in-frame clones only, not all of them. Of 95,000 to 150,000 clones in the sample, 65% to 90% are singletons; the top ten hold about 7.8%. Sequences were derived from peripheral blood, sampled on day 0 of AZD1222 vaccination. Receptors were obtained from an adult in good health. Each CDR3 is given with its conserved first and last residue. A D gene is named only where the DNA matches it firmly. The size field is filled for only some rows; it gives once, few, many or a size class.

abundance	v_gene	d_gene	j_gene	CDR3nt	CDR3aa
NA	TRBV27	TRBD1	TRBJ1-1	TGTGCCAGCAGTTTACGGACAGGGGACCCTGAAGCTTTCTTT	CASSLRTGDPEAFF
NA	TRBV7-2	NA	TRBJ1-5	TGTGCCAGCAGCTTATGGGGGGCCTCTGGTCAGCCCCAGCATTTT	CASSLWGASGQPQHF
NA	TRBV10-3	TRBD2	TRBJ2-7	TGTGCCATCAGTGGGTCCGGAGATAGCGGGAGGAGCTCCTACGAGCAGTACTTC	CAISGSGDSGRSSYEQYF
NA	TRBV27	NA	TRBJ2-1	TGTGCCAGCAGTTTCCCAGCGCAACACAATGAGCAGTTCTTC	CASSFPAQHNEQFF
NA	TRBV5-8	TRBD1	TRBJ1-5	TGTGCCAGCAGCGACCTAACAGGGGCAGGTCAGCCCCAGCATTTT	CASSDLTGAGQPQHF
NA	TRBV28	NA	TRBJ2-7	TGTGCCAGCACCCTGACTGTCCCCTACGAGCAGTACTTC	CASTLTVPYEQYF
NA	TRBV7-3	NA	TRBJ1-6	TGTGCCAGCAGCTGGGGGCCGGGGGTAAATTCACCCCTCCACTTT	CASSWGPGVNSPLHF
once	TRBV19	TRBD1	TRBJ2-2	TGTGCCAGTAGACCCAGGGGGCGGACCGGGGAGCTGTTTTTT	CASRPRGRTGELFF
NA	TRBV5-4	TRBD2	TRBJ2-1	TGTGCCAGCAGCTTGGGGCTAGCGGGGGGGGAGCAGTTCTTC	CASSLGLAGGEQFF
NA	TRBV7-9	NA	TRBJ1-5	TGTGCCAGCAGCGCGACGGGGGCGGTAGGTCAGCCCCAGCATTTT	CASSATGAVGQPQHF
NA	TRBV6-1	NA	TRBJ1-2	TGTGCCAGCAGTGAATATCGGGAGTGGAACTATGGCTACACCTTC	CASSEYREWNYGYTF
NA	TRBV27	NA	TRBJ1-1	TGTGCCAGCAGTCCCGGGGCGTTGAACACTGAAGCTTTCTTT	CASSPGALNTEAFF
NA	TRBV29-1	NA	TRBJ2-7	TGCAGCGTTGGGCAGGTGGACGAGCAGTACTTC	CSVGQVDEQYF
NA	TRBV19	TRBD2	TRBJ2-1	TGTGCCAGCATCGCCGGGACTAGGGGTTACAATGAGCAGTTCTTC	CASIAGTRGYNEQFF
NA	TRBV6-4	NA	TRBJ1-1	TGTGCCAGCCGGGCCGGGGACGAGCCCGACACTGAAGCTTTCTTT	CASRAGDEPDTEAFF
NA	TRBV6-5	TRBD1	TRBJ1-1	TGTGCCAGCAGTTACTCGAGGACAGGCCCTGAAGCTTTCTTT	CASSYSRTGPEAFF
NA	TRBV9	TRBD1	TRBJ2-7	TGTGCCAGCAGCGTATTCCGGGACAGCCACTCCTACGAGCAGTACTTC	CASSVFRDSHSYEQYF
NA	TRBV2	NA	TRBJ2-7	TGTGCCAGCCTAAAGGGGATTTACTACGAGCAGTACTTC	CASLKGIYYEQYF
NA	TRBV4-1	TRBD1	TRBJ2-7	TGCGCCAGCAGTCTGACGGGACAGCACTACGAGCAGTACTTC	CASSLTGQHYEQYF
NA	TRBV9	NA	TRBJ2-3	TGTGCCAGCAGCGTAGGGGGGTCAGGGGTCACAGATACGCAGTATTTT	CASSVGGSGVTDTQYF
NA	TRBV11-2	NA	TRBJ2-2	TGTGCCAGCAGCTTAGATAAGGGTCACGGGGAGCTGTTTTTT	CASSLDKGHGELFF
NA	TRBV18	NA	TRBJ1-1	TGTGCCAGCTCACCAGGGAACACTGAAGCTTTCTTT	CASSPGNTEAFF
NA	TRBV6-5	NA	TRBJ2-7	TGTGCCAGCAGGCAGACCAGGCAGGAGCAGTACTTC	CASRQTRQEQYF
once	TRBV28	NA	TRBJ2-7	TGTGCCAGCAGTTTGTCACGCGAGCAGTACTTC	CASSLSREQYF
once	TRBV7-2	TRBD1	TRBJ2-3	TGTGCCAGCAGCTTGGACAGGGCCTTAGATACGCAGTATTTT	CASSLDRALDTQYF
NA	TRBV4-1	NA	TRBJ1-4	TGCGCCAGCAGCCAAGGGAGGGTGGGGCTTGAAAAACTGTTTTTT	CASSQGRVGLEKLFF
NA	TRBV19	TRBD2	TRBJ2-3	TGTGCCACCGAGACTAGCGGCACAGATACGCAGTATTTT	CATETSGTDTQYF
NA	TRBV7-2	NA	TRBJ2-5	TGTGCCAGCAGCTTAGGCCGGTGGGGTGGGGAGACCCAGTACTTC	CASSLGRWGGETQYF
NA	TRBV3-1/TRBV3-2	TRBD2	TRBJ2-2	TGTGCCCGCAGCCACCGCGGCGGGGGGGCCGGCGGGGAGCTGTTTTTT	CARSHRGGGAGGELFF
NA	TRBV5-4	NA	TRBJ1-2	TGTGCCAGCAGCTCAACACAGGAGTACAACGGATATGGCTACACCTTC	CASSSTQEYNGYGYTF
NA	TRBV11-3	TRBD2	TRBJ2-3	TGTGCCAGCAGCCTAACTAGCGCAAAGGGCGTAAGGTTCGCAGATACGCAGTATTTT	CASSLTSAKGVRFADTQYF
once	TRBV5-1	NA	TRBJ2-7	TGCGCCAGCAGCTCTTGGGACCGAGCCTACGAGCAGTACTTC	CASSSWDRAYEQYF
NA	TRBV27	NA	TRBJ1-1	TGTGCCAGCAGTGTAAAGGTGCAGTTGAACACTGAAGCTTTCTTT	CASSVKVQLNTEAFF
NA	TRBV2	NA	TRBJ2-3	TGTGCCAGCAGGACGGGGGGCACAGATACGCAGTATTTT	CASRTGGTDTQYF
NA	TRBV6-2/TRBV6-3	NA	TRBJ2-1	TGTGCCAGCAGTTACGACGGGAATCCCCACAATGAGCAGTTCTTC	CASSYDGNPHNEQFF
NA	TRBV3-1/TRBV3-2	NA	TRBJ2-3	TGTGCCAGCAGCCAATGGCAGGGCACAGATACGCAGTATTTT	CASSQWQGTDTQYF
few	TRBV30	TRBD2	TRBJ2-7	TGTGCCTGGAGGGGAGGGTCCTACGAGCAGTACTTC	CAWRGGSYEQYF
NA	TRBV5-1	TRBD1	TRBJ1-4	TGCGCCAGCAGCATGGGCCGGGACAGCACTAGGGAAAAACTGTTTTTT	CASSMGRDSTREKLFF